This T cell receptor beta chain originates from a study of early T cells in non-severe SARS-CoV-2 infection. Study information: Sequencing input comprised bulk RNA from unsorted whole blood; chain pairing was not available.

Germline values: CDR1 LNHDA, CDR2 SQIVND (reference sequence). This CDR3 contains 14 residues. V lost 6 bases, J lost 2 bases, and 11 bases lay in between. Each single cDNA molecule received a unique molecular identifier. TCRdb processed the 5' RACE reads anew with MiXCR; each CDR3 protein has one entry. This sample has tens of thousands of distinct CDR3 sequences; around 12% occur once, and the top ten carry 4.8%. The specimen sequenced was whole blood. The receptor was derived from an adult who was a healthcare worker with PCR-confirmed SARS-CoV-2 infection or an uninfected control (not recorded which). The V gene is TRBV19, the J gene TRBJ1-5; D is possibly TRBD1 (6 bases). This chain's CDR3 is CASRKQGGNQPQHF. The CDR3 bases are TGTGCCAGTAGAAAACAGGGCGGCAATCAGCCCCAGCATTTT.